The clone carrying this TCR beta chain was observed once. The antigen remains unidentified. This record comes from a study of OX40 agonist ivuxolimab in advanced cancers. Study-wide context: People in dose escalation had one of these cancers: hepatocellular carcinoma, melanoma, renal cell or head and neck cancer. Regarding the study as a whole: Researchers report that CD8+ T cells had, on average, more expanded clones than CD4+. Antigen targets of the expanded peripheral T cells went undetermined.

The table came from immunoSEQ multiplex PCR; TCRdb's copy has only in-frame clones and leaves some out. The sample consists of approximately 74,000 clones, 85% of them appearing once. The origin of this receptor is an adult with an advanced solid tumor such as melanoma, head and neck, liver or kidney cancer. Sequenced here: CD4+ or CD8+ T cells sorted from blood, sampled in a trial of the OX40 agonist ivuxolimab.

In DNA, the CDR3 is TGTGCCTGGAGTGTAATGGGGAATGAGCAGTTCTTC. Its translation is CAWSVMGNEQFF. The rearrangement links TRBV30 to TRBJ2-1; D not certain. V gave up 0 bases and J gave up 7 bases, with 7 bases separating them. This CDR3 is built from 12 residues. Germline assignment: CDR1 GTSNPN and CDR2 SVGIG (reference sequence). The full variable domain, with the rest looked up from reference TRBV30 and TRBJ2-1, is SQTIHQWPATLVQPVGSPLSLECTVEGTSNPNLYWYRQAAGRGLQLLFYSVGIGQISSEVPQNLSASRPQDRQFILSSKKLLLSDSGFYLCAWSVMGNEQFFGPGTRLTVL.